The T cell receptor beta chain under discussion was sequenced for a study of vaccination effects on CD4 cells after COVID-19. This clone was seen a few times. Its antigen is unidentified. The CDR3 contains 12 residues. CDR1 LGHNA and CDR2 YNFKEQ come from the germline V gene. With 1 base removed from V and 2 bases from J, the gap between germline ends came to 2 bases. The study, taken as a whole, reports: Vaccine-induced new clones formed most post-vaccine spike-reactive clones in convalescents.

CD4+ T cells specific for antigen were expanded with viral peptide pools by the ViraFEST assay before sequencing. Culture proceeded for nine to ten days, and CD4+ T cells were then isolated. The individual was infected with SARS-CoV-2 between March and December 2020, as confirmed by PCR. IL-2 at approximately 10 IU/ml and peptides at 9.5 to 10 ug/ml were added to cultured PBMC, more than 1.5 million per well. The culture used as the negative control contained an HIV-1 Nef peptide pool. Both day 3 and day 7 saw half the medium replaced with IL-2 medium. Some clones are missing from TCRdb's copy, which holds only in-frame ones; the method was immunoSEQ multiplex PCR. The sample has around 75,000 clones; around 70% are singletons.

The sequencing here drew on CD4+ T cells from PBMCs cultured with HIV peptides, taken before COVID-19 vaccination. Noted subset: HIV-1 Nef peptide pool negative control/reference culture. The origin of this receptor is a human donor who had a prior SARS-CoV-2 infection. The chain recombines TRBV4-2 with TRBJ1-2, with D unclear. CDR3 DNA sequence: TGTGCCAGCAGCCAAGGGAACTATGGCTACACCTTC. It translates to CASSQGNYGYTF.